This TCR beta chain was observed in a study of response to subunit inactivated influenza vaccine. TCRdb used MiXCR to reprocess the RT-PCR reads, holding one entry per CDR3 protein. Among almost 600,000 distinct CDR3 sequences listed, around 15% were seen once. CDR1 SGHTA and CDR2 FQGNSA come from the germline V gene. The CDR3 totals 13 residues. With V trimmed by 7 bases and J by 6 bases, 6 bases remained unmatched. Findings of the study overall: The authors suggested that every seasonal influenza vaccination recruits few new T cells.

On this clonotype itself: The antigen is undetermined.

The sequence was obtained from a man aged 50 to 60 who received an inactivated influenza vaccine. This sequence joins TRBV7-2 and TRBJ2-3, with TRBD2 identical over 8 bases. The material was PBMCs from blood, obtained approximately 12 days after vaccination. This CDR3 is CASNLREGDTQYF. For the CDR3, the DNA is TGTGCCAGCAATCTCCGGGAGGGGGATACGCAGTATTTT.